These 17 T cell receptor beta chains were all obtained from the same sample, sequenced in a study of shared T cell receptors in the human thymus. The method was immunoSEQ multiplex PCR; TCRdb's version includes in-frame clones alone and lacks a portion of them. The sample has under 850,000 clones, over 75% seen once. This same sample was also taken into another study, of human thymus T cells.

Sequences were obtained from thymocytes. Receptors originate from a boy under two years old with a congenital heart defect.

The rearrangement links TRBV27 to TRBJ2-1; unclear D gene. Trimming removed 4 bases at V and 9 bases at J, with 7 bases between. Germline CDR1 is MNHEY and CDR2 is SMNVEV (reference sequence). The CDR3 totals 11 residues. The CDR3 coding sequence is TGTGCCAGCAGTTCCTTGTTTGAGCAGTTCTTC. Its protein product is CASSSLFEQFF.

The chain uses TRBV4-2 and TRBJ2-7, with 8 bases lining up with TRBD2. Germline V gene sequence: CDR1 LGHNA, CDR2 YNFKEQ. Trimming at V came to 8 bases and at J to 0 bases, leaving 3 bases not matched to a gene. The length of the CDR3 is 13 residues. CDR3 protein: CASSTSGSYEQYF. The CDR3 DNA reads TGTGCCAGCTCAACTAGCGGCTCCTACGAGCAGTACTTC.

The rearrangement links TRBV11-3 to TRBJ2-7; possible D gene TRBD2, 5 bases. The CDR3 runs to 16 residues. V shed 3 bases and J shed 4 bases, with 19 bases lying between them. The germline CDR1 and CDR2 sequences are SGHNT and YENEEA. In DNA, the CDR3 is TGTGCCAGCAGCTTCCCCCGCGGCGGTGGGGAGTACGAGCAGTACTTC. This codes for CASSFPRGGGEYEQYF.

The V and J genes are TRBV11-2 and TRBJ2-2; 15 bases map to TRBD2. Germline CDR1 is SGHAT and CDR2 is FQNNGV. This CDR3 region has 18 residues. The V segment lost 5 bases and the J segment 3 bases; nucleotides outside the gene matches: 7. CDR3 protein: CASSPGLAGGLDTGELFF. CDR3 nucleotide sequence: TGTGCCAGCAGCCCCGGACTAGCGGGAGGGCTAGACACCGGGGAGCTGTTTTTT.

V and J are TRBV27 and TRBJ2-2, with 8 nucleotides matching TRBD2. Germline V gene lookup returns CDR1 MNHEY and CDR2 SMNVEV (reference sequence). V lost 6 bases to trimming and J lost 4 bases; unmatched junction nucleotides: 10. This CDR3 is 16 amino acids long. The CDR3: CASSAPTSESTGELFF. In DNA, the CDR3 is TGTGCCAGCAGCGCCCCGACTAGCGAGAGCACCGGGGAGCTGTTTTTT.

The chain is built from TRBV7-8 and TRBJ1-5, with TRBD1 matching over 10 bases. This CDR3 has 18 residues. CDR1 and CDR2 from the germline V gene are SGHVS and FQNEAQ. The V and J ends lost 5 bases and 0 bases, in that order; junction bases with no gene match: 10. As DNA, the CDR3 is TGTGCCAGCAGCCCAGGACAGGGGGAGGACTATAGCAATCAGCCCCAGCATTTT. Its protein product is CASSPGQGEDYSNQPQHF.

CDR3 coding DNA: TGTGCCAGCAGCCTAAGGGGTGTTCAGGATACGCAGTATTTT. Translating gives CASSLRGVQDTQYF. The chain recombines TRBV11-2 with TRBJ2-3; D might be TRBD1 (5 bases). The V end lost 5 bases, the J end lost 6 bases, and 15 bases lay between the germline ends. Germline lookup yields CDR1 SGHAT and CDR2 FQNNGV. The CDR3 is 14 residues long.

V usage is TRBV27 and J usage is TRBJ2-3; possibly TRBD1 for D (5 bases). Germline values: CDR1 MNHEY, CDR2 SMNVEV (reference sequence). V was trimmed by 6 bases and J by 2 bases, leaving 21 bases between them. The CDR3 has 17 residues. CDR3 in amino acids: CASSDPANIGDTDTQYF. The CDR3 region has the DNA TGTGCCAGCAGCGACCCCGCTAACATAGGGGACACAGATACGCAGTATTTT.

In this sample, this clone turned up once. The chain couples TRBV10-3 to TRBJ2-7; 12 nucleotides match TRBD2. The junction had 11 bases not matched to a gene; V was cut back by 10 bases and J by 7 bases. CDR1 is ENHRY and CDR2 is SYGVKD in the germline V gene. CDR3 length: 14 amino acids. DNA of the CDR3: TGTGCCACCTGGACTAGCGGGACCCGAGAGGAGCAGTACTTC. This translates into CATWTSGTREEQYF.

J is TRBJ2-5 and V is TRBV29-1; 8 bases map to TRBD2. Germline V gene sequence: CDR1 SQVTM, CDR2 ANQGSEA. Losses at the gene ends were 4 bases for V and 4 bases for J; bases not matched to a gene: 11. The CDR3 runs 15 residues. In DNA form, the CDR3 reads TGCAGCGTTGTCGGGGTTAGCGGGGTCATAGAGACCCAGTACTTC. Residues: CSVVGVSGVIETQYF.

The chain couples TRBV4-1 to TRBJ2-4; no clear D gene. The CDR3 extends over 17 amino acids. The germline V gene encodes CDR1 MGHRA and CDR2 YSYEKL. Trimming stripped 3 bases from V and 2 bases from J, with 17 bases between. The CDR3 DNA sequence: TGCGCCAGCAGCCATGTCGACTCATCCTCTACCAAAAACATTCAGTACTTC. Its translation: CASSHVDSSSTKNIQYF.

This chain uses TRBV7-2 with TRBJ2-3; D remains ambiguous. There are 13 residues in the CDR3. Germline V gene sequence: CDR1 SGHTA, CDR2 FQGNSA. V lost 2 bases and J lost 5, with 8 bases in between. Written as DNA, the CDR3 is TGTGCCAGCAGCTTACGAGTGGTAGATACGCAGTATTTT. This codes for CASSLRVVDTQYF. Using reference TRBV7-2 and TRBJ2-3 for the parts outside the CDR3, the full variable domain is GAGVSQSPSNKVTEKGKDVELRCDPISGHTALYWYRQSLGQGLEFLIYFQGNSAPDKSGLPSDRFSAERTGGSVSTLTIQRTQQEDSAVYLCASSLRVVDTQYFGPGTRLTVL.

The chain couples TRBV5-6 to TRBJ2-1; TRBD2 aligns across 9 bases. Per the germline V gene, CDR1 is SGHDT and CDR2 is YYEEEE. The CDR3 totals 17 residues. V shed 0 bases and J 8 bases; nucleotides not matched to a gene: 12. The chain's CDR3 is CASSLVHLAGTLDEQFF. In nucleotides, the CDR3 is TGTGCCAGCAGCTTGGTCCACCTAGCGGGGACTTTGGATGAGCAGTTCTTC.

This rearrangement joins TRBV4-3 to TRBJ2-1; 10 bases are a match to TRBD2. This CDR3 is 16 amino acids long. Germline V gene data show CDR1 as LGHNA and CDR2 as YSLEER. J gave up 4 bases and V 7 bases, and 10 bases lay outside the gene matches. CDR3 in amino acids: CASNRIAGGGYNEQFF. Written as DNA, the CDR3 is TGCGCCAGCAATCGGATAGCGGGAGGTGGGTACAATGAGCAGTTCTTC.

The chain links TRBV14 to TRBJ1-4; D might be TRBD1 (5 bases). CDR1 SGHDN and CDR2 FVKESK come from the germline V gene. CDR3 size: 15 residues. V lost 0 bases, J lost 5 bases, and 10 bases lay in between. The CDR3 protein is CASSQEDSLNEKLFF. The CDR3 region has the DNA TGTGCCAGCAGCCAAGAAGACAGTTTAAATGAAAAACTGTTTTTT.

This clone was seen only once. The V call is TRBV6-5, the J call TRBJ2-1, with 9 bases identical to TRBD2. The germline CDR1 and CDR2 sequences are MNHEY and SVGAGI. The V gene end was trimmed by 0 bases and the J gene end by 13 bases; junction bases not matched to a gene: 7. There are 14 residues in the CDR3. This CDR3 is CASSYSRLAGPQFF. The CDR3 region has the DNA TGTGCCAGCAGTTACTCGAGGCTAGCGGGACCACAGTTCTTC.

The chain joins TRBV6-6 to TRBJ1-2; D is unclear. Deletions cut 2 bases from V and 8 bases from J, with 6 bases between. This CDR3 is 11 amino acids long. The germline gives CDR1 MNHNY, CDR2 SVGAGI (reference sequence). CDR3 nucleotides: TGTGCCAGCAGTTACGGAGGAGGCTACACCTTC. Its translation: CASSYGGGYTF.